The 14 T cell receptor beta chains reported below all come from one sample, sequenced in a study of blood T cell repertoires in COVID-19. Measured with immunoSEQ multiplex PCR; TCRdb has only the in-frame clones, and not every one. This table has around 250,000 clones, about four fifths appearing once. Specimen: PBMCs or T cells enriched from blood (not recorded which). The receptors derive from a middle-aged man who had been exposed to COVID-19.

The gene calls are TRBV30 and TRBJ1-4; tentative D call: TRBD1 (6 bases). Germline CDR1 reads GTSNPN; CDR2 reads SVGIG (reference sequence). The CDR3 is made up of 16 amino acids. V shed 5 bases and J shed 7 bases, with 23 bases lying between them. The CDR3 region is CAWGRGFTVRSEKLFF. In DNA, the CDR3 is TGTGCCTGGGGGAGGGGGTTCACCGTCAGAAGTGAAAAACTGTTTTTT.

The V call is TRBV6-5, the J call TRBJ2-7; 8 bases are shared with TRBD1. The germline V gene encodes CDR1 MNHEY and CDR2 SVGAGI. This CDR3 region has 14 residues. V shed 5 bases and J 4 bases; nucleotides not matched to a gene: 7. The DNA of the CDR3 is TGTGCCAGCAGTAAGCAGGGGGCTTGGTACGAGCAGTACTTC. Translation gives CASSKQGAWYEQYF.

The chain recombines TRBV6-5 with TRBJ2-5, with 9 nucleotides matching TRBD1. Germline V gene lookup returns CDR1 MNHEY and CDR2 SVGAGI. Trimming removed 6 bases from V and 6 bases from J; junction bases left unmatched: 11. The CDR3 totals 15 residues. The CDR3 coding sequence is TGTGCCAGCAGGACGGCCGGGACAGGGAAAAAGACCCAGTACTTC. Translating gives CASRTAGTGKKTQYF.

J is TRBJ2-2 and V is TRBV5-1, with D tentatively TRBD1 (6 bases). Germline CDR1 is SGHRS and CDR2 is YFSETQ. Trimming pared 7 bases from V and 5 bases from J, leaving 12 bases between. CDR3 size: 13 residues. CDR3 sequence reads: CASEAGVTGELFF. The CDR3, as DNA: TGCGCCAGCGAGGCAGGGGTTACCGGGGAGCTGTTTTTT.

The CDR3, as DNA: TGTGCCAGCAGCCGGGACAGGGGTAATTACATTCAGTACTTC. This translates into CASSRDRGNYIQYF. V is TRBV7-8 and J is TRBJ2-4, with 10 nucleotides matching TRBD1. The CDR3 loop spans 14 amino acids. Per the germline V gene, CDR1 is SGHVS and CDR2 is FQNEAQ. Trimming removed 5 bases from V and 8 bases from J; junction bases left unmatched: 6.

This clone was recorded once. This chain uses TRBV3-1 (or the pseudogene TRBV3-2) with TRBJ1-5; TRBD1 matches at 10 bases. V lost 3 bases, J lost 6 bases, and 5 bases stayed unmatched. This CDR3 is 15 amino acids long. The V gene's germline CDR1 is LGHDT and CDR2 YNNKEL (reference sequence). The CDR3 here is CASSQTGGTGQPQHF. The CDR3 coding sequence is TGTGCCAGCAGCCAGACAGGGGGCACGGGTCAGCCCCAGCATTTT.

The chain recombines TRBV6-5 with TRBJ2-7, with 8 nucleotides matching TRBD2. With V trimmed by 0 bases and J by 4 bases, 5 bases remained unmatched. In germline, CDR1 is MNHEY, CDR2 SVGAGI. This CDR3 region has 15 residues. DNA for the CDR3: TGTGCCAGCAGTTACTCGGTACGCGGGAGGTACGAGCAGTACTTC. Translating gives CASSYSVRGRYEQYF.

The chain uses TRBV7-9 and TRBJ1-3; D remains ambiguous. This CDR3 spans 14 amino acids. The germline CDR1 and CDR2 sequences are SEHNR and FQNEAQ (reference sequence). The V end was cut by 5 bases, the J end by 3 bases, with 11 bases between. CDR3 bases: TGTGCCAGCAGCCCCTCTCCCGGTGGAAACACCATATATTTT. This codes for CASSPSPGGNTIYF.

The chain uses TRBV19 and TRBJ1-1; TRBD1 might be the D (5 bases). Trimming stripped 10 bases from V and 4 bases from J, with 19 bases between. Germline V gives CDR1 LNHDA, CDR2 SQIVND (reference sequence). The CDR3 is made up of 14 amino acids. CDR3 sequence: CATSFETVRTEAFF. The CDR3 region has the DNA TGTGCCACCAGCTTCGAGACAGTACGCACTGAAGCTTTCTTT.

V and J are TRBV27 and TRBJ2-7; the D gene is possibly TRBD1 (6 bases). V was clipped by 1 base and J by 5 bases, with 12 bases between them. The CDR3 extends over 14 amino acids. Germline-derived CDR1 and CDR2 are MNHEY and SMNVEV (reference sequence). CDR3 in amino acids: CASSLYRQGNEQYF. For the CDR3, the DNA is TGTGCCAGCAGTTTATATCGTCAGGGGAACGAGCAGTACTTC.

This clone appeared a single time. V usage is TRBV7-8 and J usage is TRBJ1-2; TRBD1 matches 8 bases. This CDR3 has 15 residues. Germline V gene lookup returns CDR1 SGHVS and CDR2 FQNEAQ. The junction had 9 bases not matched to a gene; V was cut back by 1 base and J by 8 bases. The CDR3 sequence: CASSLGRQGISGYTF. CDR3 bases: TGTGCCAGCAGCTTAGGCCGACAGGGGATTTCCGGCTACACCTTC.

V is TRBV5-1 and J is TRBJ2-7; 11 bases are shared with TRBD1. This CDR3 is 15 amino acids long. The V gene end was trimmed by 5 bases and the J gene end by 3 bases; junction bases not matched to a gene: 7. The germline V gene has CDR1 SGHRS and CDR2 YFSETQ. As DNA, the CDR3 is TGCGCCAGCAGATCTGCCGGGACAGGGGGCTACGAGCAGTACTTC. This gives the protein CASRSAGTGGYEQYF.

The chain is built from TRBV2 and TRBJ1-5; possible D gene TRBD1, 6 bases. The CDR3 runs to 14 residues. Trimming took off 6 bases at V and 5 bases at J, with 14 bases between the two ends. The germline V gene encodes CDR1 SNHLY and CDR2 FYNNEI. CDR3 coding DNA: TGTGCCAGCAGGGGGAGTAGGGGGTATCAGCCCCAGCATTTT. This sequence encodes CASRGSRGYQPQHF. Drawing the rest from reference TRBV2 and TRBJ1-5, the complete variable domain is EPEVTQTPSHQVTQMGQEVILRCVPISNHLYFYWYRQILGQKVEFLVSFYNNEISEKSEIFDDQFSVERPDGSNFTLKIRSTKLEDSAMYFCASRGSRGYQPQHFGDGTRLSIL.

The chain is built from TRBV18 and TRBJ2-5; TRBD2 might be the D (5 bases). V lost 1 base and J lost 5, with 5 bases in between. Germline CDR1 reads KGHSH; CDR2 reads LQKENI. This CDR3 has 12 residues. This CDR3 reads CASSPRGETQYF. The CDR3 DNA reads TGTGCCAGCTCACCACGAGGGGAGACCCAGTACTTC.